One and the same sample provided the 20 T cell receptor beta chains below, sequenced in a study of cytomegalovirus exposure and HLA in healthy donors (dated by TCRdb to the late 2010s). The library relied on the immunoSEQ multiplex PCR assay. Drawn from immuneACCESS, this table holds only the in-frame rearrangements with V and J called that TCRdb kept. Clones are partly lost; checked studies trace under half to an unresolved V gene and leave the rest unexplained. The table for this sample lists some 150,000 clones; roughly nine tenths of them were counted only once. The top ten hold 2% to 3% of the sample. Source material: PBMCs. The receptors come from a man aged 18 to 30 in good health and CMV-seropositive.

This chain's CDR3 is CASRSIRRPGEVGQYF. The DNA for the CDR3 is TGTGCCAGCAGATCTATCCGGCGCCCGGGAGAAGTTGGGCAGTACTTC. The J gene is TRBJ2-7, the V gene TRBV7-6, with D possibly being TRBD2 (6 bases). Germline V lookup: CDR1 SGHVS, CDR2 FNYEAQ. V lost 6 bases, J lost 9 bases, and 27 bases lay in between. This CDR3 has 16 amino acids.

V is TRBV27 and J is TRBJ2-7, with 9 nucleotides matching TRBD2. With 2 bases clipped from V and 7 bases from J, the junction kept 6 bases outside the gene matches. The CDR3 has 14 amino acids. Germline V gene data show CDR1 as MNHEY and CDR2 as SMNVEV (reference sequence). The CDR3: CASSLAGGPSEQYF. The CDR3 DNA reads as TGTGCCAGCAGTTTAGCGGGAGGGCCAAGTGAGCAGTACTTC.

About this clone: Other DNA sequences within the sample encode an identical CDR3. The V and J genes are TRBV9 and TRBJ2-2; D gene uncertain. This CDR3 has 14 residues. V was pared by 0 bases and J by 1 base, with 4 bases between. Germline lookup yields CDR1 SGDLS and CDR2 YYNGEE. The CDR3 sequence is CASSVGQNTGELFF. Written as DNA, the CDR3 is TGTGCCAGCAGCGTAGGACAGAACACCGGGGAGCTGTTTTTT.

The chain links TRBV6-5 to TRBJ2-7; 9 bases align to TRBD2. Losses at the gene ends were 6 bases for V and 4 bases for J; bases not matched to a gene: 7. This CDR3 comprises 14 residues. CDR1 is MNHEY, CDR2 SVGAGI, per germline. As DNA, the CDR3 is TGTGCCAGCAGCCAGGGACTAGCAGTTTACGAGCAGTACTTC. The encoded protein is CASSQGLAVYEQYF.

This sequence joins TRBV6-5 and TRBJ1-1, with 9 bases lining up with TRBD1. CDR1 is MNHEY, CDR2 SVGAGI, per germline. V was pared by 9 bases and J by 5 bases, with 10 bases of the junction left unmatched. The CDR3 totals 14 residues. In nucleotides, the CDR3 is TGTGCCAGTATCCGGGACAGGGTTAGTACTGAAGCTTTCTTT. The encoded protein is CASIRDRVSTEAFF.

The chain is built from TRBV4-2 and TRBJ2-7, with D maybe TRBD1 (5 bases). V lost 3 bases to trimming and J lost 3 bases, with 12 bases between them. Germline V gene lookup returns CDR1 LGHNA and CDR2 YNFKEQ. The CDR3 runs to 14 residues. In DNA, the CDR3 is TGTGCCAGCAGCCAGGACAAATTGGACTACGAGCAGTACTTC. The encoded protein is CASSQDKLDYEQYF.

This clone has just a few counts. The DNA of the CDR3 is TGTGCCTGGAGTAGATGGACAGGGGACATGAGGAATCAGCCCCAGCATTTT. Translated: CAWSRWTGDMRNQPQHF. The chain has TRBV30 and TRBJ1-5; TRBD1 matches at 9 bases. J was trimmed by 4 bases and V by 2 bases; bases with no gene match: 12. The CDR3 runs to 17 residues. Per germline, CDR1 GTSNPN and CDR2 SVGIG (reference sequence).

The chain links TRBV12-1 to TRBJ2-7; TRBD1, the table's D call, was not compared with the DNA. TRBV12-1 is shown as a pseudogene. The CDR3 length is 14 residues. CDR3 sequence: CASSAGTGAREQYF. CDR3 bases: TGTGCCAGCAGCGCCGGGACAGGGGCACGCGAGCAGTACTTC.

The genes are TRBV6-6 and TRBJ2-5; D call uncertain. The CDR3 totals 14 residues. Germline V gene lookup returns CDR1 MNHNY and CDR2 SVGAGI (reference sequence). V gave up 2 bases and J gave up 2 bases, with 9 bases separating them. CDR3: CASSYVSEQETQYF. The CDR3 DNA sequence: TGTGCCAGCAGTTACGTGTCAGAACAAGAGACCCAGTACTTC.

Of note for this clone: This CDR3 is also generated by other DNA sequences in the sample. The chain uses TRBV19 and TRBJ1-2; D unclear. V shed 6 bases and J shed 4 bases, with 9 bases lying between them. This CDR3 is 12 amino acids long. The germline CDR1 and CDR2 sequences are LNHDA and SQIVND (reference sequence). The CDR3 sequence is CASSRTGYGYTF. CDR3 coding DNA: TGTGCCAGTAGCCGAACCGGCTATGGCTACACCTTC. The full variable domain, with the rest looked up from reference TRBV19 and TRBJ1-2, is DGGITQSPKYLFRKEGQNVTLSCEQNLNHDAMYWYRQDPGQGLRLIYYSQIVNDFQKGDIAEGYSVSREKKESFPLTVTSAQKNPTAFYLCASSRTGYGYTFGSGTRLTVV.

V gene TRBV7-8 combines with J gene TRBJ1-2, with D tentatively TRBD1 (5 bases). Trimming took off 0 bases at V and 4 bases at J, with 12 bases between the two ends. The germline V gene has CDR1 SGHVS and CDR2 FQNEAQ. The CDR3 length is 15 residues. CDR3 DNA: TGTGCCAGCAGCTTAGCCCAGGGAATACCCTATGGCTACACCTTC. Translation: CASSLAQGIPYGYTF.

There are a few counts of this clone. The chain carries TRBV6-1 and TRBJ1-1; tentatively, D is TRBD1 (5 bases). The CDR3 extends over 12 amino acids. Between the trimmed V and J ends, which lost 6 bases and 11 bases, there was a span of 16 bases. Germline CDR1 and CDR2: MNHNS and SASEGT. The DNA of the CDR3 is TGTGCCAGCAGCCGGGACTTCCTGCGGGCTTTCTTT. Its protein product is CASSRDFLRAFF.

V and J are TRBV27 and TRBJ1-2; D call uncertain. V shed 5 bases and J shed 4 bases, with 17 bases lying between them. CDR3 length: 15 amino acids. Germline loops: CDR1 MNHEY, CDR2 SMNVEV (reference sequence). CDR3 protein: CASSPNGDWGYGYTF. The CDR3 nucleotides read TGTGCCAGCAGTCCTAACGGGGATTGGGGCTATGGCTACACCTTC.

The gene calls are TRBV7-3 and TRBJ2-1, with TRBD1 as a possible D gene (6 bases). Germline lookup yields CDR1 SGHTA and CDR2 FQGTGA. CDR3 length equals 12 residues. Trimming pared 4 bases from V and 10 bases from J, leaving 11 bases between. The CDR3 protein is CASSSERGEQFF. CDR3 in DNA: TGTGCCAGCAGCTCAGAGAGGGGGGAGCAGTTCTTC. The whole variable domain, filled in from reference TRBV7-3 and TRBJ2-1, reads GAGVSQTPSNKVTEKGKYVELRCDPISGHTALYWYRQSLGQGPEFLIYFQGTGAADDSGLPNDRFFAVRPEGSVSTLKIQRTERGDSAVYLCASSSERGEQFFGPGTRLTVL.

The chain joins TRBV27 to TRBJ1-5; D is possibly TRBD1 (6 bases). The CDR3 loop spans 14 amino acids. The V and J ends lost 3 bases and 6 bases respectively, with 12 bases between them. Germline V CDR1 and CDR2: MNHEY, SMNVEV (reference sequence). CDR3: CASSFGQGSQPQHF. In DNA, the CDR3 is TGTGCCAGCAGTTTTGGTCAGGGGTCTCAGCCCCAGCATTTT.

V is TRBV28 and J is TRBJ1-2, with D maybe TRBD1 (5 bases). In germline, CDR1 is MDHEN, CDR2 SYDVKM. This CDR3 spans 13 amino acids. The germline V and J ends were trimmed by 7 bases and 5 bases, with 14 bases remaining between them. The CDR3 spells CASTPRGGYGYTF. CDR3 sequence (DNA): TGTGCCAGCACCCCCCGGGGGGGTTATGGCTACACCTTC.

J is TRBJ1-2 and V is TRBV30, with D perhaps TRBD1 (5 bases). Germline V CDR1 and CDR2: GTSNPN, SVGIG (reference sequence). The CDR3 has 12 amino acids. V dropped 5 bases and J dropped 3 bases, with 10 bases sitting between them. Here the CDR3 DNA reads TGTGCCTGGCGCGGGGGGGACTATGGCTACACCTTC. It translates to CAWRGGDYGYTF.

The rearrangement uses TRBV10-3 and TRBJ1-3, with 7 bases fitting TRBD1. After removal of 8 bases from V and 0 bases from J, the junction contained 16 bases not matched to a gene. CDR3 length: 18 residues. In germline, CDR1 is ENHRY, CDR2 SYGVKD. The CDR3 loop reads CAIGDSAFLQHSGNTIYF. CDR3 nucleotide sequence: TGTGCCATCGGGGACAGCGCATTTCTTCAACACTCTGGAAACACCATATATTTT.

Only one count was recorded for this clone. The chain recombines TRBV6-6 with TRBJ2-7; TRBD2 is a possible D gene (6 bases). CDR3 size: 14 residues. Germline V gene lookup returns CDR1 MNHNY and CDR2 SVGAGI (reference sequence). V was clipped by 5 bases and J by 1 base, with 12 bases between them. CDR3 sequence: CASSPNGGSYEQYF. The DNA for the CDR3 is TGTGCCAGCAGTCCCAACGGGGGATCCTACGAGCAGTACTTC.

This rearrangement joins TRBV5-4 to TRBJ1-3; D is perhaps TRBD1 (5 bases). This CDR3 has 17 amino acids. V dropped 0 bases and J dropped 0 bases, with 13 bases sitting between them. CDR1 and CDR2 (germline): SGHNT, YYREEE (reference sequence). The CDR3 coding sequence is TGTGCCAGCAGCTTGGAAGGACACCATAGCTCTGGAAACACCATATATTTT. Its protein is CASSLEGHHSSGNTIYF.